The 29 T cell receptor beta chains below all came from one sample that was sequenced in a study of CD4 T cells in relation to SARS-CoV-2 and coronaviruses. These receptors have no known antigen. Libraries were prepared by immunoSEQ multiplex PCR; TCRdb keeps only in-frame clonotypes and omits some of them. This table has tens of thousands of clones, around 68% appearing once. Before the COVID-19 pandemic, during about 2011-2019, CD4+ T cells were taken from unexposed donors. Isolation of CD4+ T cells took place after approximately eleven days in culture. Sequencing was carried out using CD4+ T cells from PBMCs, cultured in vitro. The receptors come from a human donor in good health.

The chain employs TRBV7-2 and TRBJ2-1; maybe TRBD1 (6 bases). V lost 8 bases and J lost 4, with 9 bases in between. Germline V CDR1 and CDR2: SGHTA, FQGNSA. CDR3 size: 12 residues. In nucleotides, the CDR3 is TGTGCCAGCCTACAGGGATACAATGAGCAGTTCTTC. Translation: CASLQGYNEQFF.

This clone was seen a handful of times. The V and J genes are TRBV6-5 and TRBJ1-2; D remains unclear. Germline CDR1 MNHEY, CDR2 SVGAGI. V lost 5 bases to trimming and J lost 5 bases, with 9 bases between them. CDR3 length: 12 residues. In DNA, the CDR3 is TGTGCCAGCAGTACTGGCCGATATGGCTACACCTTC. As protein: CASSTGRYGYTF.

The chain couples TRBV14 to TRBJ2-1; 7 bases map to TRBD2. The germline CDR1 and CDR2 sequences are SGHDN and FVKESK. J lost 4 bases, V lost 1 base, and 13 bases had no gene match. The CDR3 extends over 18 amino acids. The CDR3 protein is CASSQGRLTGGVYNEQFF. CDR3 bases: TGTGCCAGCAGCCAAGGTCGGTTGACGGGGGGTGTTTACAATGAGCAGTTCTTC. The full variable domain, in which reference TRBV14 and TRBJ2-1 provide the parts outside the CDR3, is EAGVTQFPSHSVIEKGQTVTLRCDPISGHDNLYWYRRVMGKEIKFLLHFVKESKQDESGMPNNRFLAERTGGTYSTLKVQPAELEDSGVYFCASSQGRLTGGVYNEQFFGPGTRLTVL.

This clone was counted only a few times. J is TRBJ1-6 and V is TRBV3-1 (or the pseudogene TRBV3-2); D unclear. The CDR3 runs to 13 residues. The germline gives CDR1 LGHDT, CDR2 YNNKEL (reference sequence). V was trimmed by 2 bases and J by 7 bases, leaving 6 bases between them. The CDR3 nucleotides are TGTGCCAGCAGCCAAAGTAAGAATTCACCCCTCCACTTT. This translates into CASSQSKNSPLHF.

The chain recombines TRBV5-4 with TRBJ2-5, with D possibly matching TRBD2 (6 bases). Germline-derived CDR1 and CDR2 are SGHNT and YYREEE (reference sequence). The CDR3 loop spans 13 amino acids. The V end lost 5 bases, the J end lost 3 bases, and 11 bases lay between the germline ends. In DNA, the CDR3 is TGTGCCAGCAGTCGGACGGGAGAAGAGACCCAGTACTTC. It specifies CASSRTGEETQYF.

The rearrangement uses TRBV4-3 and TRBJ2-1, with TRBD2 identical over 8 bases. The CDR3 has 17 amino acids. Germline V gives CDR1 LGHNA, CDR2 YSLEER. V shed 4 bases, J shed 5 bases, and the junction held 13 bases outside the gene matches. For the CDR3, the DNA is TGCGCCAGCAGCCCCGCTCACTCGGTAGCGGGGAACAATGAGCAGTTCTTC. Residues: CASSPAHSVAGNNEQFF.

The rearrangement links TRBV7-6 to TRBJ2-1, with TRBD1 matching over 8 bases. With V trimmed by 5 bases and J by 9 bases, 9 bases remained unmatched. There are 14 residues in the CDR3. CDR1 SGHVS and CDR2 FNYEAQ come from the germline V gene. The CDR3 nucleotides read TGTGCCAGCAGCGTGAGACAGGGGAACGGTGAGCAGTTCTTC. Translated: CASSVRQGNGEQFF. The full variable domain, its missing parts supplied by reference TRBV7-6 and TRBJ2-1, is GAGVSQSPRYKVTKRGQDVALRCDPISGHVSLYWYRQALGQGPEFLTYFNYEAQQDKSGLPNDRFSAERPEGSISTLTIQRTEQRDSAMYRCASSVRQGNGEQFFGPGTRLTVL.

The J gene is TRBJ2-7, the V gene TRBV12-5; a possible D gene is TRBD2 (5 bases). Trimming left V 3 bases short and J 2 bases short, with 14 bases between. Looked up from germline, CDR1 is LGHNT and CDR2 is FRNRAP. This CDR3 has 15 amino acids. The CDR3 loop reads CASGFRPGSTYEQYF. The CDR3 bases are TGTGCTAGTGGTTTCAGACCGGGGTCCACCTACGAGCAGTACTTC.

The rearrangement joins TRBV5-1 to TRBJ2-2; D remains ambiguous. CDR1 is SGHRS, CDR2 YFSETQ, per germline. This CDR3 spans 15 amino acids. The V and J ends lost 4 bases and 0 bases respectively, with 10 bases between them. The CDR3 sequence is CASSDRATNTGELFF. In DNA, the CDR3 is TGCGCCAGCAGCGACCGTGCTACGAACACCGGGGAGCTGTTTTTT.

This chain joins TRBV27 and TRBJ2-7; 10 bases are shared with TRBD1. The CDR3 totals 18 residues. Germline-derived CDR1 and CDR2 are MNHEY and SMNVEV (reference sequence). V lost 4 bases to trimming and J lost 5 bases; unmatched junction nucleotides: 17. This chain's CDR3 is CASSSRQLVRDRGHEQYF. Here the CDR3 DNA reads TGTGCCAGCAGTTCCCGTCAATTGGTTAGGGACAGGGGTCACGAGCAGTACTTC.

CDR3 DNA: TGTGCCAGAAAGAGGGCGGGGCAGTACTTC. Protein: CARKRAGQYF. The rearrangement joins TRBV5-3 to TRBJ2-7; the D gene is possibly TRBD2 (5 bases). TRBV5-3 is an ORF for which the function is uncertain. This CDR3 is 10 amino acids long. V was cut by 6 bases and J by 9 bases, with 10 bases left in between.

The genes are TRBV2 and TRBJ2-2; 12 bases fit TRBD2. V trimming: 5 bases; J trimming: 6 bases; junction bases outside the gene matches: 4. The CDR3 totals 15 residues. Germline CDR1 is SNHLY and CDR2 is FYNNEI. Here the CDR3 DNA reads TGTGCCAGCAGTTCTAGCGGGAGGGTGGCCGGGGAGCTGTTTTTT. It yields the protein CASSSSGRVAGELFF.

The J gene is TRBJ2-7, the V gene TRBV9, with D possibly TRBD2 on 6 matching bases. With 0 bases removed from V and 2 bases from J, the gap between germline ends came to 12 bases. CDR1 and CDR2 (germline): SGDLS, YYNGEE. The CDR3 is made up of 15 amino acids. The CDR3 nucleotides are TGTGCCAGCAGCGTAGGGTTAGGAGGGACCTACGAGCAGTACTTC. Protein product: CASSVGLGGTYEQYF.

This chain links TRBV12-3 or TRBV12-4 with TRBJ1-4; no firm D call. The CDR3 totals 13 residues. Trimming pared 1 base from V and 8 bases from J, leaving 8 bases between. The CDR3 nucleotides are TGTGCCAGCAGTTTAGGTACGGGGGAAAAACTGTTTTTT. It specifies CASSLGTGEKLFF.

This chain connects TRBV7-2 to TRBJ2-7; 7 nucleotides line up with TRBD2. J lost 4 bases, V lost 2 bases, and 5 bases had no gene match. Per germline, CDR1 SGHTA and CDR2 FQGNSA. The CDR3 sequence is 14 residues long. CDR3 DNA: TGTGCCAGCAGCTTAAGTCGGGGGGTTTACGAGCAGTACTTC. This codes for CASSLSRGVYEQYF. The full variable domain, rest sourced from reference TRBV7-2 and TRBJ2-7, is GAGVSQSPSNKVTEKGKDVELRCDPISGHTALYWYRQSLGQGLEFLIYFQGNSAPDKSGLPSDRFSAERTGGSVSTLTIQRTQQEDSAVYLCASSLSRGVYEQYFGPGTRLTVT.

The genes are TRBV4-2 and TRBJ2-5; possible D gene TRBD2, 6 bases. Germline loops: CDR1 LGHNA, CDR2 YNFKEQ. The CDR3 sequence is 15 residues long. V lost 1 base to trimming and J lost 4 bases, with 13 bases between them. The DNA of the CDR3 is TGTGCCAGCAGCCAAGGGGGCGGAGGGCGAGAGACCCAGTACTTC. This encodes CASSQGGGGRETQYF.

This clone was detected only once. The chain carries TRBV10-3 and TRBJ2-3, with D perhaps TRBD2 (5 bases). Germline V gene lookup returns CDR1 ENHRY and CDR2 SYGVKD. V gave up 3 bases and J gave up 0 bases, with 10 bases separating them. The CDR3 is 15 amino acids. CDR3 sequence (DNA): TGTGCCATCAGTGATGCGGGTCGGAGCACAGATACGCAGTATTTT. Protein product: CAISDAGRSTDTQYF.

This sequence joins TRBV5-1 and TRBJ2-5, with D possibly being TRBD2 (6 bases). The germline V gene encodes CDR1 SGHRS and CDR2 YFSETQ. Between the trimmed V and J ends, which lost 4 bases and 4 bases, there was a span of 20 bases. This CDR3 contains 16 residues. This chain's CDR3 is CASSLRDGVGRETQYF. The CDR3 bases are TGCGCCAGCAGCCTGCGGGACGGGGTGGGGAGAGAGACCCAGTACTTC.

V usage is TRBV10-3 and J usage is TRBJ2-5; D could derive from TRBD1 or TRBD2 (5 bases each). The CDR3 loop spans 13 amino acids. V was pared by 2 bases and J by 4 bases, with 8 bases between. Germline assignment: CDR1 ENHRY and CDR2 SYGVKD. The CDR3 reads CAISEGGRETQYF. The DNA for the CDR3 is TGTGCCATCAGTGAGGGGGGACGAGAGACCCAGTACTTC.

The rearrangement uses TRBV7-9 and TRBJ2-7; D is possibly TRBD2 (7 bases). Germline V lookup: CDR1 SEHNR, CDR2 FQNEAQ (reference sequence). The CDR3 spans 15 residues. V was trimmed by 5 bases and J by 7 bases, leaving 21 bases between them. DNA for the CDR3: TGTGCCAGCAGCCCAGCGGGACAAGGGAAGCAGGAGCAGTACTTC. This codes for CASSPAGQGKQEQYF. Using reference TRBV7-9 and TRBJ2-7 for the parts outside the CDR3, the full variable domain is DTGVSQNPRHKITKRGQNVTFRCDPISEHNRLYWYRQTLGQGPEFLTYFQNEAQLEKSRLLSDRFSAERPKGSFSTLEIQRTEQGDSAMYLCASSPAGQGKQEQYFGPGTRLTVT.

The CDR3 DNA reads TGTGCCAGCAGCCGAGGACTAGGCCTCACAGATACGCAGTATTTT. This translates into CASSRGLGLTDTQYF. The chain links TRBV3-1 (or the pseudogene TRBV3-2) to TRBJ2-3; 7 nucleotides line up with TRBD2. Germline assignment: CDR1 LGHDT and CDR2 YNNKEL (reference sequence). The CDR3 length is 15 residues. The V gene end was trimmed by 4 bases and the J gene end by 2 bases; junction bases not matched to a gene: 6.

This clone was recorded only once. In DNA, the CDR3 is TGTGCCAGCAGCCCGGGCCACAGGGGGCGTGAAAAACTGTTTTTT. Its protein is CASSPGHRGREKLFF. J is TRBJ1-4 and V is TRBV7-2; 9 nucleotides line up with TRBD1. V gave up 5 bases and J gave up 7 bases; unmatched junction bases: 8. This CDR3 comprises 15 residues. Germline V gives CDR1 SGHTA, CDR2 FQGNSA.

V usage is TRBV10-3 and J usage is TRBJ1-2; D call uncertain. Germline V gene lookup returns CDR1 ENHRY and CDR2 SYGVKD. This CDR3 has 13 residues. The germline V and J ends were trimmed by 4 bases and 5 bases, with 11 bases remaining between them. Here the CDR3 DNA reads TGTGCCATCAGTGGAGGGATCGATTATGGCTACACCTTC. This codes for CAISGGIDYGYTF.

This chain links TRBV6-5 with TRBJ1-2; D is uncertain. CDR1 and CDR2 (germline): MNHEY, SVGAGI. The CDR3 totals 15 residues. Trimming removed 0 bases from V and 8 bases from J, with 16 bases in between. CDR3 DNA: TGTGCCAGCAGTTACTCGCCCGAGGCCGCTTTGGGCTACACCTTC. This gives the protein CASSYSPEAALGYTF.

The rearrangement uses TRBV14 and TRBJ2-5; D gene ambiguous. The CDR3 runs to 16 residues. CDR1 SGHDN and CDR2 FVKESK come from the germline V gene. V gave up 2 bases and J gave up 1 base, with 14 bases separating them. CDR3 residues: CASSQFLLPPQETQYF. The CDR3 DNA sequence: TGTGCCAGCAGCCAATTTCTACTACCGCCCCAAGAGACCCAGTACTTC.

The chain recombines TRBV12-3 or TRBV12-4 with TRBJ2-1; D unresolved. The CDR3 is made up of 12 amino acids. V lost 6 bases and J lost 8, with 11 bases in between. CDR3 bases: TGTGCCAGCAGCAAAGGAGATTATGAGCAGTTCTTC. Amino acid sequence: CASSKGDYEQFF.

The chain couples TRBV9 to TRBJ2-2; 8 nucleotides line up with TRBD2. The CDR3 loop spans 17 amino acids. The germline V gene has CDR1 SGDLS and CDR2 YYNGEE. The trim removed 5 bases at V and 1 base at J, leaving 10 bases unmatched. CDR3 region: CASSIRAGAVNTGELFF. CDR3 in DNA: TGTGCCAGCAGTATACGAGCGGGAGCGGTGAACACCGGGGAGCTGTTTTTT. The entire variable domain, with the rest obtained from reference TRBV9 and TRBJ2-2, is as follows: DSGVTQTPKHLITATGQRVTLRCSPRSGDLSVYWYQQSLDQGLQFLIQYYNGEERAKGNILERFSAQQFPDLHSELNLSSLELGDSALYFCASSIRAGAVNTGELFFGEGSRLTVL.

The gene calls are TRBV5-1 and TRBJ2-1; 8 positions agree with TRBD2. The germline CDR1 and CDR2 sequences are SGHRS and YFSETQ. V was clipped by 0 bases and J by 4 bases; unmatched bases: 9. The CDR3 totals 17 residues. The CDR3: CASSLALTGTSYNEQFF. CDR3 nucleotides: TGCGCCAGCAGCTTGGCCTTAACCGGGACTAGTTACAATGAGCAGTTCTTC.

V is TRBV18 and J is TRBJ1-2; tentatively, D is TRBD1 (6 bases). Germline values: CDR1 KGHSH, CDR2 LQKENI. Trimming stripped 6 bases from V and 4 bases from J, with 15 bases between. The CDR3 runs to 14 residues. The CDR3 region has the DNA TGTGCCAGCTCTTCCGGACAGAACCTCTATGGCTACACCTTC. Residues: CASSSGQNLYGYTF.